The 29 T cell receptor beta chains presented below share a single source sample, sequenced in a study of blood T cell repertoires in COVID-19. Assay: immunoSEQ multiplex PCR; the TCRdb copy retains only in-frame clones and omits some. In the table there are 97,000 or so clones, roughly 80% of which are singletons. Material: peripheral blood. These receptors came from a man older than 75 with acute or convalescent COVID-19.

The chain employs TRBV4-1 and TRBJ1-4; D is unresolved. V was trimmed by 1 base and J by 7 bases, leaving 13 bases between them. This CDR3 is 15 amino acids long. Per germline, CDR1 MGHRA and CDR2 YSYEKL. CDR3 protein: CASSQVGFSGEKLFF. The CDR3 region has the DNA TGCGCCAGCAGCCAAGTGGGTTTTTCAGGTGAAAAACTGTTTTTT.

V and J are TRBV10-2 and TRBJ1-2; 11 bases align to TRBD1. Germline V gene sequence: CDR1 WSHSY, CDR2 SAAADI. CDR3 length: 14 residues. After removal of 7 bases from V and 3 bases from J, the junction contained 4 bases not matched to a gene. The CDR3 bases are TGCGCCAGCACGGACAGGGGGCGGGACTATGGCTACACCTTC. This codes for CASTDRGRDYGYTF.

The chain combines TRBV5-4 with TRBJ1-1; D might be TRBD1 (5 bases). The CDR3 runs to 14 residues. Trimming took 0 bases from V and 6 from J, leaving 12 bases between them. Germline CDR1 SGHNT, CDR2 YYREEE (reference sequence). The CDR3 spells CASSLVLGGAEAFF. As DNA, the CDR3 is TGTGCCAGCAGCTTGGTCTTGGGGGGGGCTGAAGCTTTCTTT.

The J gene is TRBJ2-2, the V gene TRBV19; 8 bases line up with TRBD1. Germline V gene sequence: CDR1 LNHDA, CDR2 SQIVND (reference sequence). The CDR3 has 15 residues. The junction had 6 bases not matched to a gene; V was cut back by 4 bases and J by 5 bases. The CDR3 nucleotides read TGTGCCAGTAGTAGGGACAGGACGGGGACCGGGGAGCTGTTTTTT. This codes for CASSRDRTGTGELFF.

The J gene is TRBJ1-5, the V gene TRBV19; D possibly corresponds to TRBD1 (6 bases). The germline gives CDR1 LNHDA, CDR2 SQIVND (reference sequence). Trimming pared 4 bases from V and 5 bases from J, leaving 9 bases between. The CDR3 is 13 residues long. CDR3 sequence (DNA): TGTGCCAGTAGTACCCAGGGGTATCAGCCCCAGCATTTT. As protein: CASSTQGYQPQHF. Supplemented by reference TRBV19 and TRBJ1-5, the full variable domain reads DGGITQSPKYLFRKEGQNVTLSCEQNLNHDAMYWYRQDPGQGLRLIYYSQIVNDFQKGDIAEGYSVSREKKESFPLTVTSAQKNPTAFYLCASSTQGYQPQHFGDGTRLSIL.

V is TRBV6-5 and J is TRBJ2-7; D possibly corresponds to TRBD1 (6 bases). The V gene's germline CDR1 is MNHEY and CDR2 SVGAGI. CDR3 length equals 16 residues. V gave up 0 bases and J gave up 1 base, with 13 bases separating them. CDR3 nucleotide sequence: TGTGCCAGCAGTTACTCGAGTCAGGGGCAATCCTACGAGCAGTACTTC. It encodes CASSYSSQGQSYEQYF.

CDR3 DNA sequence: TGTGCCAGCAGCTTTTTGGGGGGGGCCTTGAACACTGAAGCTTTCTTT. It yields the protein CASSFLGGALNTEAFF. The V call is TRBV5-6, the J call TRBJ1-1, with D possibly being TRBD1 (6 bases). Trimming shortened V by 2 bases and J by 0 bases, and 14 bases separated the two germline ends. CDR1 and CDR2 (germline): SGHDT, YYEEEE. The CDR3 sequence is 16 residues long.

The chain is built from TRBV5-1 and TRBJ1-1, with D perhaps TRBD1 (5 bases). The CDR3 has 13 amino acids. V was trimmed by 2 bases and J by 5 bases, leaving 10 bases between them. Per the germline V gene, CDR1 is SGHRS and CDR2 is YFSETQ. The CDR3 region has the DNA TGCGCCAGCAGCTTACAGGTTTGGACTGAAGCTTTCTTT. It codes for CASSLQVWTEAFF.

This clone came up a few times. The chain uses TRBV5-1 and TRBJ1-1; TRBD1 agrees at 7 bases. V gave up 3 bases and J gave up 2 bases; unmatched junction bases: 4. The CDR3 totals 14 residues. CDR1 is SGHRS and CDR2 is YFSETQ in the germline V gene. CDR3 protein: CASSWDSINTEAFF. The CDR3 region has the DNA TGCGCCAGCAGCTGGGACAGTATTAACACTGAAGCTTTCTTT.

The rearrangement uses TRBV28 and TRBJ1-4, with D unclear. CDR3 length: 14 amino acids. Germline assignment: CDR1 MDHEN and CDR2 SYDVKM. V lost 7 bases, J lost 4 bases, and 13 bases lay in between. CDR3 in amino acids: CASKLDWLNEKLFF. For the CDR3, the DNA is TGTGCCAGCAAACTAGACTGGCTTAATGAAAAACTGTTTTTT.

This sequence joins TRBV3-1 (or the pseudogene TRBV3-2) and TRBJ1-3, with D hard to call. CDR1 is LGHDT and CDR2 is YNNKEL in the germline V gene (reference sequence). Trimming pared 0 bases from V and 0 bases from J, leaving 9 bases between. The CDR3 is 16 amino acids. The CDR3 nucleotides are TGTGCCAGCAGCCAAGATGACATGAGCTCTGGAAACACCATATATTTT. It yields the protein CASSQDDMSSGNTIYF.

This clone was seen more than once but under ten times. Sequence at one end of the junction differs from germline and may be a read error. The chain has TRBV4-1 and TRBJ2-7, with 7 bases that match TRBD1. Germline loops: CDR1 MGHRA, CDR2 YSYEKL. The length of the CDR3 is 13 residues. Written as DNA, the CDR3 is TGCGCCAGCAGCCAAGTTTTGAGACAGGGACACCAATTC. Translation gives CASSQVLRQGHQF.

This chain connects TRBV16 to TRBJ1-3, with D possibly being TRBD1 (6 bases). V lost 0 bases and J lost 2, with 11 bases in between. Germline V CDR1 and CDR2: KGHSY, FQNENV. CDR3 length equals 16 residues. The DNA for the CDR3 is TGTGCCAGCAGCCAATCGAGGGGGAGTCCTGGAAACACCATATATTTT. It is translated as CASSQSRGSPGNTIYF.

As regards this clone: This specimen includes other DNA sequences encoding the same CDR3. The V and J genes are TRBV30 and TRBJ2-7; 9 bases are shared with TRBD1. Germline V gene lookup returns CDR1 GTSNPN and CDR2 SVGIG (reference sequence). The CDR3 runs 14 residues. The V segment lost 3 bases and the J segment 2 bases; nucleotides outside the gene matches: 5. CDR3 loop: CAWSRTGAPYEQYF. CDR3 nucleotide sequence: TGTGCCTGGAGCAGGACAGGGGCGCCCTACGAGCAGTACTTC.

The chain uses TRBV7-2 and TRBJ1-5; maybe TRBD1 (6 bases). This CDR3 is built from 17 residues. V was shortened by 5 bases and J by 0 bases, with 17 bases between the two germline ends. Per the germline V gene, CDR1 is SGHTA and CDR2 is FQGNSA. For the CDR3, the DNA is TGTGCCAGCAGCCCCCTAGGGGACACCTATAGCAATCAGCCCCAGCATTTT. Translating it yields CASSPLGDTYSNQPQHF. Drawing the rest from reference TRBV7-2 and TRBJ1-5, the complete variable domain is GAGVSQSPSNKVTEKGKDVELRCDPISGHTALYWYRQSLGQGLEFLIYFQGNSAPDKSGLPSDRFSAERTGGSVSTLTIQRTQQEDSAVYLCASSPLGDTYSNQPQHFGDGTRLSIL.

The table lists this clone with a count of one. V is TRBV28 and J is TRBJ1-2; 7 nucleotides agree with TRBD1. V trimming: 3 bases; J trimming: 5 bases; junction bases outside the gene matches: 6. Germline V CDR1 and CDR2: MDHEN, SYDVKM. The length of the CDR3 is 14 residues. In DNA form, the CDR3 reads TGTGCCAGCAGTTTGCAGGGGGAGCGGTATGGCTACACCTTC. This encodes CASSLQGERYGYTF.

The V gene is TRBV5-1, the J gene TRBJ2-7; 14 nucleotides align to TRBD2. The V segment lost 4 bases and the J segment 2 bases; nucleotides outside the gene matches: 5. CDR1 SGHRS and CDR2 YFSETQ come from the germline V gene. CDR3 length equals 16 residues. The CDR3 DNA is TGCGCCAGCAGCCCCGGGACTAGCGGGAGTACCTACGAGCAGTACTTC. Translated: CASSPGTSGSTYEQYF.

This clone was recorded a few times. This sample includes further DNA sequences coding for the same CDR3. The rearrangement joins TRBV6-2 or TRBV6-3 to TRBJ2-7, with 7 bases that match TRBD1. This CDR3 is built from 13 residues. Looked up from germline, CDR1 is MNHEY and CDR2 is SVGEGT. J gave up 4 bases and V 0 bases, and 0 bases lay outside the gene matches. The CDR3 DNA reads as TGTGCCAGCAGTTACTCGACAGGGTACGAGCAGTACTTC. Encoded protein: CASSYSTGYEQYF.

The chain has TRBV5-4 and TRBJ2-7; D unresolved. This CDR3 region has 13 residues. V shed 0 bases and J shed 5 bases, with 9 bases lying between them. CDR1 is SGHNT and CDR2 is YYREEE in the germline V gene (reference sequence). The CDR3 here is CASSLAQAHEQYF. In DNA, the CDR3 is TGTGCCAGCAGCTTGGCCCAAGCGCACGAGCAGTACTTC.

This clone was detected many times. This chain uses TRBV5-8 with TRBJ2-7; TRBD2 matches at 7 bases. The CDR3 runs 14 residues. The J segment lost 7 bases and the V segment lost 1 base, leaving 8 bases of the junction unmatched. Germline V gene lookup returns CDR1 SGHTS and CDR2 YDEGEE. The CDR3 loop reads CASSLKAGSGEQYF. The CDR3 DNA reads TGTGCCAGCAGCTTGAAAGCGGGGTCTGGTGAGCAGTACTTC.

About this clone: The same CDR3 can be traced to other DNA sequences in this sample. The chain uses TRBV10-1 and TRBJ2-7, with D tentatively TRBD1 (5 bases). Germline CDR1 WNHNN, CDR2 SYGVQD (reference sequence). Trimming cost V 6 bases and J 3 bases, with 9 bases left between them. The CDR3 is 12 residues long. The CDR3 loop is CASSGQGYEQYF. The CDR3 DNA reads as TGCGCCAGCAGCGGGCAGGGCTACGAGCAGTACTTC.

V and J are TRBV28 and TRBJ1-5, with D perhaps matching TRBD1 (6 bases). Germline V gives CDR1 MDHEN, CDR2 SYDVKM. Trimming shortened V by 6 bases and J by 4 bases, and 13 bases separated the two germline ends. The CDR3 covers 14 residues. CDR3 residues: CASRDNRENQPQHF. Here the CDR3 DNA reads TGTGCCAGCAGGGATAACAGGGAGAATCAGCCCCAGCATTTT.

The chain combines TRBV6-2 or TRBV6-3 with TRBJ2-7; D possibly corresponds to TRBD1 (6 bases). CDR1 and CDR2 from the germline V gene are MNHEY and SVGEGT. Deletions cut 2 bases from V and 5 bases from J, with 19 bases between. CDR3 length equals 16 residues. CDR3 in amino acids: CASSYRRGGLGHEQYF. The CDR3 DNA reads as TGTGCCAGCAGTTACCGCAGGGGTGGCCTAGGCCACGAGCAGTACTTC.

The chain carries TRBV3-1 (or the pseudogene TRBV3-2) and TRBJ2-7, with D tentatively TRBD1 (6 bases). Germline CDR1 reads LGHDT; CDR2 reads YNNKEL (reference sequence). Trimming stripped 2 bases from V and 0 bases from J, with 14 bases between. The CDR3 length is 16 residues. CDR3 sequence reads: CASSQWAGTSSYEQYF. CDR3 in DNA: TGTGCCAGCAGCCAATGGGCCGGGACAAGCTCCTACGAGCAGTACTTC.

The chain has TRBV6-5 and TRBJ2-5; no firm D call. V lost 2 bases, J lost 2 bases, and 6 bases lay in between. CDR3 length: 13 amino acids. CDR1 and CDR2 from the germline V gene are MNHEY and SVGAGI. The CDR3 DNA follows: TGTGCCAGCAGTTACGGCTTGCAAGAGACCCAGTACTTC. Amino acid sequence: CASSYGLQETQYF.

A note on this clone: At one of its ends the junction is not consistent with the germline gene, which may arise from a read error. V and J are TRBV10-2 and TRBJ2-7; 8 positions match TRBD1. This CDR3 has 12 amino acids. Germline V gives CDR1 WSHSY, CDR2 SAAADI. Written as DNA, the CDR3 is TGCGCCAGCAGGGACGGGACAGGACCCTGGGACTTC. This encodes CASRDGTGPWDF.

The genes are TRBV5-1 and TRBJ1-3, with D maybe TRBD1 (6 bases). CDR1 is SGHRS, CDR2 YFSETQ, per germline. Trimming left V 4 bases short and J 3 bases short, with 14 bases between. There are 15 residues in the CDR3. Written as DNA, the CDR3 is TGCGCCAGCAGCGCGACAGGATCTCTTGGAAACACCATATATTTT. The encoded protein is CASSATGSLGNTIYF. Based on the CDR3 plus reference TRBV5-1 and TRBJ1-3, the full variable domain is KAGVTQTPRYLIKTRGQQVTLSCSPISGHRSVSWYQQTPGQGLQFLFEYFSETQRNKGNFPGRFSGRQFSNSRSEMNVSTLELGDSALYLCASSATGSLGNTIYFGEGSWLTVV.

Only a few counts were recorded for this clone. The chain employs TRBV2 and TRBJ1-5; 10 bases line up with TRBD1. Germline V gene data show CDR1 as SNHLY and CDR2 as FYNNEI. J lost 7 bases, V lost 4 bases, and 7 bases had no gene match. This CDR3 comprises 15 residues. CDR3 DNA sequence: TGTGCCAGCAGTGTTAGACAGGGGGCAAAGCAGCCCCAGCATTTT. Translation gives CASSVRQGAKQPQHF.

The CDR3 region is CASSHPYSGRPRGDEQFF. CDR3 in DNA: TGTGCCAGCAGTCATCCCTATAGCGGGAGGCCGAGGGGGGATGAGCAGTTCTTC. This rearrangement joins TRBV6-6 to TRBJ2-1; 10 nucleotides agree with TRBD2. The germline V gene has CDR1 MNHNY and CDR2 SVGAGI (reference sequence). J was trimmed by 8 bases and V by 5 bases; bases with no gene match: 18. The CDR3 covers 18 residues.